This T cell receptor (beta chain) was captured by sequencing in a study of regulatory T cells in long-lasting Graves disease. Both iRepertoire HTBI primers and Arm-PCR of CDR3 regions were used to build the TCR beta libraries. TCRdb analysed the multiplex PCR reads with MiXCR anew, one entry per CDR3 protein. The table records roughly 500,000 distinct CDR3 sequences, approximately 14% of them present only once. CDR3 length: 15 amino acids. V was pared by 2 bases and J by 0 bases, with 10 bases between. The germline CDR1 and CDR2 sequences are MNHNS and SASEGT. Specified time point: newly diagnosed GD, antithyroid drugs for less than 3 months. Scientists built the TCR library using RNA that was extracted from PBMCs. This clonotype was recorded at least ten times. The same data also went into a second study, on T cells in Graves' hyperthyroidism and ophthalmopathy. That work states: Hyperthyroidism, newly diagnosed and lasting under 2 months, affected patients aged 18 to 65.

This chain joins TRBV6-1 and TRBJ1-2, with D uncertain. This material consisted of peripheral blood mononuclear cells (PBMCs), taken at new diagnosis, from a patient treated with antithyroid drugs. This clonotype was obtained from a woman between 45 and 60 years old with Graves disease. CDR3 nucleotide sequence: TGTGCCAGCAGTGAACGGACGGGAGCTAACTATGGCTACACCTTC. Residues: CASSERTGANYGYTF.